Following are 21 T cell receptor beta chains from one sample sequenced in a study of metastatic and nonmetastatic thyroid tumors. TCRdb re-called the PCR reads with MiXCR. Of 35,000 to 45,000 clones in the sample, around 2.9% were seen once. Patients had received no treatment of any kind before thyroid surgery. The sequenced material came from blood. The receptor source for this set is a female donor with papillary thyroid cancer or a benign thyroid nodule (not recorded which). Some clones in this sample may be carry-over from other donors' samples.

This clone was seen ten or more times. The chain links TRBV3-1 to TRBJ2-7; tentatively, D is TRBD1 (6 bases). This CDR3 comprises 14 residues. The germline gives CDR1 LGHDT, CDR2 YNNKEL (reference sequence). V lost 6 bases and J lost 2, with 14 bases in between. The CDR3 is CASSITGKAYEQYF. The CDR3 DNA is TGTGCCAGCAGTATAACAGGGAAGGCCTACGAGCAGTACTTC.

This clone was counted at least ten times. A single base separates this from a much larger clone, so it may be a read error. This chain joins TRBV7-3 and TRBJ1-1; D is unclear. The germline V gene has CDR1 SGHTA and CDR2 FQGTGA. The CDR3 is made up of 15 amino acids. The CDR3, as DNA: TGTACCAGCAGCTTAGGCCCAGCACCGAACACTGAAGCTTTCTTT. Translation gives CTSSLGPAPNTEAFF.

This clone was detected ten times or more. The rearrangement uses TRBV2 and TRBJ2-1; TRBD2 might be the D (7 bases). V was trimmed by 9 bases and J by 9 bases, leaving 24 bases between them. This CDR3 is 15 amino acids long. CDR1 SNHLY and CDR2 FYNNEI come from the germline V gene. The CDR3 DNA reads TGTGCCAGAGGGGGAAGCGGGACTCTTCGTGGTGAGCAGTTCTTC. It codes for CARGGSGTLRGEQFF. The variable domain in full, with the rest retrieved from reference TRBV2 and TRBJ2-1, is EPEVTQTPSHQVTQMGQEVILRCVPISNHLYFYWYRQILGQKVEFLVSFYNNEISEKSEIFDDQFSVERPDGSNFTLKIRSTKLEDSAMYFCARGGSGTLRGEQFFGPGTRLTVL.

This clone came up many times. The chain uses TRBV9 and TRBJ2-4, with 9 bases that match TRBD2. Germline CDR1 reads SGDLS; CDR2 reads YYNGEE. The V and J ends lost 3 bases and 4 bases, in that order; junction bases with no gene match: 8. The CDR3 loop spans 16 amino acids. This CDR3 reads CASSGALAGAKNIQYF. The CDR3 region has the DNA TGTGCCAGCAGCGGGGCCTTAGCGGGAGCAAAAAACATTCAGTACTTC.

This clone was seen more than once but under ten times. The V call is TRBV6-1, the J call TRBJ2-3; 11 bases are shared with TRBD2. CDR3 size: 15 residues. CDR1 MNHNS and CDR2 SASEGT come from the germline V gene. Losses at the gene ends were 1 base for V and 6 bases for J; bases not matched to a gene: 3. The CDR3 region has the DNA TGTGCCAGCAGTGAAGTAACTAGCGGGAGTGATACGCAGTATTTT. Protein sequence: CASSEVTSGSDTQYF.

V is TRBV4-2 and J is TRBJ1-6; D not certain. The CDR3 has 16 residues. Per the germline V gene, CDR1 is LGHNA and CDR2 is YNFKEQ. The V and J ends lost 1 base and 7 bases respectively, with 14 bases between them. CDR3 loop: CASSQVEMEMNSPLHF. CDR3 bases: TGTGCCAGCAGCCAAGTAGAAATGGAAATGAATTCACCCCTCCACTTT.

This clone came up many times. This sequence joins TRBV4-1 and TRBJ2-4; possibly TRBD2 for D (5 bases). CDR3 length: 16 residues. The germline gives CDR1 MGHRA, CDR2 YSYEKL. Trimming left V 3 bases short and J 8 bases short, with 20 bases between. CDR3 loop: CASSHRFGSSGDIQYF. The CDR3 nucleotides are TGCGCCAGCAGCCACAGGTTTGGGTCATCCGGGGACATTCAGTACTTC.

This clone appeared a few times. The rearrangement joins TRBV6-1 to TRBJ2-3, with 13 bases matching TRBD2. CDR1 MNHNS and CDR2 SASEGT come from the germline V gene. The V gene end was trimmed by 6 bases and the J gene end by 1 base; junction bases not matched to a gene: 10. This CDR3 has 18 residues. The CDR3 is CASSRTRTSGSGTDTQYF. CDR3 nucleotides: TGTGCCAGCAGCCGTACACGGACTAGCGGGAGTGGCACAGATACGCAGTATTTT.

This clone was seen many times. The V call is TRBV30, the J call TRBJ2-7; D uncertain. Germline CDR1 GTSNPN, CDR2 SVGIG (reference sequence). Trimming left V 5 bases short and J 0 bases short, with 8 bases between. This CDR3 is built from 12 residues. The CDR3 reads CAWDKGSYEQYF. The CDR3 nucleotides read TGTGCCTGGGACAAGGGCTCCTACGAGCAGTACTTC.

This clone appeared many times. This rearrangement joins TRBV7-2 to TRBJ1-5; no definite D call. The germline V gene has CDR1 SGHTA and CDR2 FQGNSA. The CDR3 covers 15 residues. The V end was cut by 0 bases, the J end by 1 base, with 7 bases between. CDR3 nucleotide sequence: TGTGCCAGCAGCTTAGCGCGGTCCAGCAATCAGCCCCAGCATTTT. Its protein product is CASSLARSSNQPQHF.

This chain links TRBV7-2 with TRBJ2-2; TRBD2 agrees at 15 bases. Germline V gene lookup returns CDR1 SGHTA and CDR2 FQGNSA. The CDR3 covers 18 residues. V lost 3 bases and J lost 1; bases outside the gene matches: 3. CDR3 in DNA: TGTGCCAGCAGCTTCCCGGGACTAGCGGGAGGGAACACCGGGGAGCTGTTTTTT. The encoded protein is CASSFPGLAGGNTGELFF. Full variable domain (missing parts from reference TRBV7-2 and TRBJ2-2): GAGVSQSPSNKVTEKGKDVELRCDPISGHTALYWYRQSLGQGLEFLIYFQGNSAPDKSGLPSDRFSAERTGGSVSTLTIQRTQQEDSAVYLCASSFPGLAGGNTGELFFGEGSRLTVL.

This clone was found many times. V usage is TRBV28 and J usage is TRBJ2-1; 11 bases fit TRBD2. The V segment lost 4 bases and the J segment 5 bases; nucleotides outside the gene matches: 7. CDR1 and CDR2 (germline): MDHEN, SYDVKM. The CDR3 sequence is 16 residues long. Written as DNA, the CDR3 is TGTGCCAGCAGTTCCCCCTATAGCGGGAGGGACAATGAGCAGTTCTTC. Translating gives CASSSPYSGRDNEQFF.

This clone was counted a few times. This chain links TRBV7-9 with TRBJ1-2; perhaps TRBD1 as D (5 bases). The CDR3 runs to 15 residues. Trimming removed 1 base from V and 1 base from J, with 10 bases in between. From germline, CDR1 is SEHNR and CDR2 FQNEAQ (reference sequence). The CDR3, as DNA: TGTGCCAGCAGCTTAGGACAGAATATTAACTATGGCTACACCTTC. It translates to CASSLGQNINYGYTF.

This clone is classed as medium-sized. The chain uses TRBV4-1 and TRBJ2-6; D not resolved. Trimming took off 8 bases at V and 4 bases at J, with 18 bases between the two ends. Germline V gene lookup returns CDR1 MGHRA and CDR2 YSYEKL. The CDR3 has 16 amino acids. CDR3 DNA: TGCGCCAGCGCCCACCTGCTGGGTGCGGGGGCCAACGTCCTGACTTTC. Its protein product is CASAHLLGAGANVLTF.

This clone came up a few times. V is TRBV20-1 and J is TRBJ1-1; D is unresolved. Germline-derived CDR1 and CDR2 are DFQATT and SNEGSKA (reference sequence). The CDR3 sequence is 15 residues long. V shed 0 bases and J shed 1 base, with 12 bases lying between them. As DNA, the CDR3 is TGCAGTGCTAGAGATCCCAACAGAGAGAACACTGAAGCTTTCTTT. It codes for CSARDPNRENTEAFF.

This clone was counted many times. V is TRBV2 and J is TRBJ1-1, with 9 bases matching TRBD1. V lost 7 bases, J lost 0 bases, and 3 bases stayed unmatched. This CDR3 is built from 14 residues. Looked up from germline, CDR1 is SNHLY and CDR2 is FYNNEI. CDR3 sequence reads: CASTRTGVNTEAFF. The CDR3 nucleotides read TGTGCCAGCACGCGGACAGGGGTGAACACTGAAGCTTTCTTT.

This clone was seen at least ten times. The rearrangement uses TRBV11-1 and TRBJ2-5; 11 positions match TRBD2. Trimming at V came to 5 bases and at J to 0 bases, leaving 5 bases not matched to a gene. There are 16 residues in the CDR3. Looked up from germline, CDR1 is SGHAT and CDR2 is FQDESV (reference sequence). The CDR3 loop is CASSPRTSGYQETQYF. The CDR3 region has the DNA TGTGCCAGCAGCCCACGGACTAGCGGGTACCAAGAGACCCAGTACTTC.

Of note for this clone: Other DNA sequences in the sample encode the same CDR3. The gene calls are TRBV12-3 or TRBV12-4 and TRBJ2-2; the D is unclear. The germline V and J ends were trimmed by 5 bases and 10 bases, with 8 bases remaining between them. The CDR3 runs 11 residues. The CDR3 sequence: CASSRSLELFF. The DNA of the CDR3 is TGTGCCAGCAGTCGGTCCTTGGAGCTGTTTTTT.

This clone came up many times. The chain links TRBV24-1 to TRBJ1-2; no clear D gene. This CDR3 region has 14 residues. CDR1 and CDR2 (germline): KGHDR, SFDVKD. V shed 1 base and J shed 4 bases, with 9 bases lying between them. For the CDR3, the DNA is TGTGCCACCAGTGATTTCAACACGGGCTATGGCTACACCTTC. Translating gives CATSDFNTGYGYTF.

This clone was seen ten or more times. The chain couples TRBV6-1 to TRBJ1-4; D is unclear. The CDR3 runs to 14 residues. CDR1 is MNHNS, CDR2 SASEGT, per germline. V lost 10 bases, J lost 7 bases, and 19 bases lay in between. The CDR3 sequence is CATQTSGWSEKLFF. In DNA form, the CDR3 reads TGTGCCACCCAAACCTCAGGTTGGAGTGAAAAACTGTTTTTT.

This clone was recorded many times. The chain couples TRBV29-1 to TRBJ2-5; 7 bases fit TRBD1. Germline assignment: CDR1 SQVTM and CDR2 ANQGSEA. The CDR3 is made up of 13 amino acids. Germline trimming cut 5 bases from V and 0 bases from J; bases unmatched to any gene: 3. CDR3 region: CSVPGQYQETQYF. In nucleotides, the CDR3 is TGCAGCGTTCCGGGACAGTACCAAGAGACCCAGTACTTC.